This entry lists 8 T cell receptor beta chains sequenced from one sample in a study of shared clonotypes between healthy human individuals. Produced via immunoSEQ multiplex PCR; TCRdb's table is partial and in-frame only. The table has about 470,000 clones, 70% to 80% seen once. Sequenced: PBMCs. The receptors stem from a woman in her thirties or forties in good health. Some clones in this sample may be carry-over from other donors' samples.

V gene TRBV6-1 combines with J gene TRBJ2-5; 7 nucleotides line up with TRBD1. The germline CDR1 and CDR2 sequences are MNHNS and SASEGT. J lost 2 bases, V lost 0 bases, and 6 bases had no gene match. The CDR3 has 16 residues. CDR3 amino acids: CASSEARFRGQETQYF. CDR3 sequence (DNA): TGTGCCAGCAGTGAAGCGCGCTTCAGGGGGCAAGAGACCCAGTACTTC.

V gene TRBV5-1 combines with J gene TRBJ1-1; D perhaps matches TRBD1 (6 bases). Germline V lookup: CDR1 SGHRS, CDR2 YFSETQ. The germline V and J ends were trimmed by 4 bases and 3 bases, with 19 bases remaining between them. The CDR3 is 16 amino acids. CDR3 in amino acids: CASSRVTGMGDTEAFF. As DNA, the CDR3 is TGCGCCAGCAGCCGAGTTACAGGGATGGGTGACACTGAAGCTTTCTTT.

The J gene is TRBJ1-4, the V gene TRBV7-9; a possible D gene is TRBD1 (5 bases). Per the germline V gene, CDR1 is SEHNR and CDR2 is FQNEAQ (reference sequence). The CDR3 totals 16 residues. Trimming cost V 5 bases and J 6 bases, with 19 bases left between them. The CDR3 spells CASSPVGRVIHEKLFF. The CDR3 DNA is TGTGCCAGCAGCCCGGTGGGCAGGGTAATTCATGAAAAACTGTTTTTT.

V is TRBV5-1 and J is TRBJ1-1; no definite D call. CDR3 length equals 14 residues. Germline V lookup: CDR1 SGHRS, CDR2 YFSETQ. Trimming pared 0 bases from V and 5 bases from J, leaving 11 bases between. The CDR3 DNA follows: TGCGCCAGCAGCTTGGTTGTGGCAGAGACTGAAGCTTTCTTT. Translating it yields CASSLVVAETEAFF.

This clone was detected a few times. The rearrangement joins TRBV9 to TRBJ2-1; D is unclear. Germline CDR1 reads SGDLS; CDR2 reads YYNGEE. V was pared by 8 bases and J by 6 bases, with 15 bases between. CDR3 length equals 13 residues. The CDR3 DNA reads as TGTGCCAGTGGTCGCTGGGGTGCCAATGAGCAGTTCTTC. Amino acids: CASGRWGANEQFF.

This chain connects TRBV27 to TRBJ1-4; TRBD1 matches at 9 bases. The germline gives CDR1 MNHEY, CDR2 SMNVEV (reference sequence). With V trimmed by 6 bases and J by 7 bases, 15 bases remained unmatched. The CDR3 runs to 17 residues. Here the CDR3 reads CASSPTLTGGGSEKLFF. DNA for the CDR3: TGTGCCAGCAGCCCCACCTTAACAGGGGGCGGATCTGAAAAACTGTTTTTT.

This chain connects TRBV5-6 to TRBJ2-3; 9 nucleotides line up with TRBD2. Trimming took 0 bases from V and 5 from J; bases not matched to a gene: 4. CDR3 length: 15 residues. Germline values: CDR1 SGHDT, CDR2 YYEEEE. CDR3 protein: CASSLGGRAIDTQYF. The CDR3 bases are TGTGCCAGCAGCTTGGGCGGGAGGGCTATAGATACGCAGTATTTT.

This chain joins TRBV27 and TRBJ1-5; 8 nucleotides agree with TRBD1. V lost 0 bases and J lost 6; bases outside the gene matches: 4. This CDR3 has 15 residues. The germline CDR1 and CDR2 sequences are MNHEY and SMNVEV (reference sequence). CDR3 in amino acids: CASSLSGQVGQPQHF. The CDR3 bases are TGTGCCAGCAGTTTATCGGGACAGGTCGGTCAGCCCCAGCATTTT.